What follows are 2 T cell receptor beta chains derived from one specimen sequenced in a study of CD8 T cells in ankylosing spondylitis. Each CDR3 protein is one row after TCRdb ran MiXCR on the 5' RACE reads. The sample contains roughly 39,000 distinct CDR3 sequences, around 2.9% of which appear only once. The sample comprised blood, either unsorted or a sorted T cell fraction (not recorded which). The source is a male donor with ankylosing spondylitis or in good health (not recorded which).

In the case of this clonotype: Just one base apart from a much larger clone, this may be a read error. This chain links TRBV9 with TRBJ2-7; perhaps TRBD2 as D (7 bases). The CDR3 runs to 14 residues. V was cut by 2 bases and J by 11 bases, with 20 bases left in between. Germline V gene lookup returns CDR1 SGDLS and CDR2 YYNGEE. The CDR3 nucleotides are TGTGCCAGCAGCGTTGGGGGGGCTCATCGGGAGAAGTACTTC. It codes for CASSVGGAHREKYF.

This clonotype was picked up many times. This chain connects TRBV9 to TRBJ2-7; 7 nucleotides agree with TRBD1. The CDR3 contains 14 residues. Germline V gene sequence: CDR1 SGDLS, CDR2 YYNGEE. Trimming at V came to 7 bases and at J to 2 bases, leaving 9 bases not matched to a gene. The CDR3 spells CASGYGQGAYEQYF. The CDR3 DNA reads as TGTGCCAGCGGGTACGGGCAGGGGGCCTACGAGCAGTACTTC. The variable domain in full, with the rest retrieved from reference TRBV9 and TRBJ2-7, is DSGVTQTPKHLITATGQRVTLRCSPRSGDLSVYWYQQSLDQGLQFLIQYYNGEERAKGNILERFSAQQFPDLHSELNLSSLELGDSALYFCASGYGQGAYEQYFGPGTRLTVT.